The 20 T cell receptor beta chains given below trace back to one sample, sequenced in a study of T cell responses to AZD1222 COVID-19 vaccine. TCRdb keeps only in-frame clones here, not all; method: immunoSEQ multiplex PCR. The table shows around 160,000 clones, with over 80% occurring only once. The sample consisted of peripheral blood, taken 28 days after the second AZD1222 dose. Source of these receptors: an adult who received the AZD1222 COVID-19 vaccine.

This chain connects TRBV4-1 to TRBJ2-7; D call uncertain. Germline loops: CDR1 MGHRA, CDR2 YSYEKL. The V and J ends lost 4 bases and 2 bases respectively, with 12 bases between them. CDR3 size: 14 residues. The CDR3 region is CASSPPNGAYEQYF. CDR3 nucleotides: TGCGCCAGCAGCCCCCCCAACGGAGCCTACGAGCAGTACTTC.

V and J are TRBV7-9 and TRBJ2-7; TRBD2 aligns across 10 bases. Germline V gene lookup returns CDR1 SEHNR and CDR2 FQNEAQ (reference sequence). V was clipped by 6 bases and J by 0 bases; unmatched bases: 5. This CDR3 region has 15 residues. The CDR3, as DNA: TGTGCCAGCAGTCCGACTAGCGGGTCCTCCTACGAGCAGTACTTC. Its protein product is CASSPTSGSSYEQYF.

The chain links TRBV5-4 to TRBJ2-7; no firm D call. The V and J ends lost 0 bases and 3 bases respectively, with 7 bases between them. This CDR3 spans 13 amino acids. Per the germline V gene, CDR1 is SGHNT and CDR2 is YYREEE (reference sequence). Here the CDR3 DNA reads TGTGCCAGCAGCTTGGTTCCTAACTACGAGCAGTACTTC. It codes for CASSLVPNYEQYF.

This chain links TRBV19 with TRBJ1-1, with D uncertain. The germline V and J ends were trimmed by 7 bases and 0 bases, with 18 bases remaining between them. Germline V lookup: CDR1 LNHDA, CDR2 SQIVND (reference sequence). This CDR3 is built from 16 residues. The CDR3 DNA is TGTGCCAGTATTAGTGGGCCAGCTAGAGTGAACACTGAAGCTTTCTTT. This codes for CASISGPARVNTEAFF.

This chain joins TRBV11-3 and TRBJ2-7; 10 bases fit TRBD2. The CDR3 is made up of 16 amino acids. V trimming: 0 bases; J trimming: 0 bases; junction bases outside the gene matches: 2. Germline assignment: CDR1 SGHNT and CDR2 YENEEA. CDR3 DNA: TGTGCCAGCAGCTTAGATCGGACTAGCGGCTCCTACGAGCAGTACTTC. It is translated as CASSLDRTSGSYEQYF.

CDR3 residues: CSAGDRIEQFF. In DNA form, the CDR3 reads TGCAGTGCCGGGGACAGAATAGAGCAGTTCTTC. J is TRBJ2-1 and V is TRBV20-1, with TRBD1 matching 7 bases. Trimming removed 6 bases from V and 10 bases from J; junction bases left unmatched: 6. Germline values: CDR1 DFQATT, CDR2 SNEGSKA (reference sequence). The CDR3 extends over 11 amino acids.

The V and J genes are TRBV2 and TRBJ1-3; D is unclear. The CDR3 runs 16 residues. CDR1 and CDR2 (germline): SNHLY, FYNNEI. V lost 3 bases to trimming and J lost 0 bases, with 12 bases between them. The DNA for the CDR3 is TGTGCCAGCAGTGAGAGACTAATCGCCTCTGGAAACACCATATATTTT. This codes for CASSERLIASGNTIYF.

CDR3 bases: TGTGCCAGCAGTTGGCCCCGGGACAGGGGCGGGGATGAGCAGTTCTTC. This gives the protein CASSWPRDRGGDEQFF. This chain connects TRBV6-2 or TRBV6-3 to TRBJ2-1; 10 bases agree with TRBD1. V was pared by 4 bases and J by 8 bases, with 11 bases of the junction left unmatched. The CDR3 has 16 residues. Germline CDR1 is MNHEY and CDR2 is SVGEGT.

The chain carries TRBV3-1 (or the pseudogene TRBV3-2) and TRBJ2-3; the D gene is possibly TRBD2 (6 bases). This CDR3 has 14 amino acids. V lost 7 bases and J 8 bases, leaving 19 bases between the germline ends. Germline lookup yields CDR1 LGHDT and CDR2 YNNKEL (reference sequence). The CDR3 DNA reads as TGTGCCAGCAAAGGGGACTCATCTCGGGGTACGCAGTATTTT. Its protein product is CASKGDSSRGTQYF.

The chain recombines TRBV7-9 with TRBJ2-7; possibly TRBD1 or TRBD2 for D (5 bases each). CDR1 and CDR2 from the germline V gene are SEHNR and FQNEAQ (reference sequence). Deletions cut 5 bases from V and 12 bases from J, with 17 bases between. The CDR3 is made up of 12 amino acids. The CDR3 spells CASSPGPLRTYF. The CDR3 nucleotides are TGTGCCAGCAGCCCGGGGCCTTTGAGGACGTACTTC. Combining the CDR3 with reference TRBV7-9 and TRBJ2-7 gives the whole variable domain DTGVSQNPRHKITKRGQNVTFRCDPISEHNRLYWYRQTLGQGPEFLTYFQNEAQLEKSRLLSDRFSAERPKGSFSTLEIQRTEQGDSAMYLCASSPGPLRTYFGPGTRLTVT.

The CDR3 sequence is CAIKTAHTMNTEAFF. The CDR3 region has the DNA TGTGCCATCAAGACAGCCCATACTATGAACACTGAAGCTTTCTTT. The rearrangement uses TRBV10-3 and TRBJ1-1; possibly TRBD1 for D (5 bases). V was trimmed by 7 bases and J by 0 bases, leaving 15 bases between them. Germline lookup yields CDR1 ENHRY and CDR2 SYGVKD. CDR3 length: 15 amino acids.

This chain connects TRBV18 to TRBJ1-1, with D maybe TRBD1 (6 bases). Germline lookup yields CDR1 KGHSH and CDR2 LQKENI. V gave up 3 bases and J gave up 3 bases, with 14 bases separating them. This CDR3 is 15 amino acids long. CDR3 in DNA: TGTGCCAGCTCACCCCCTGGGAACAGGGACACTGAAGCTTTCTTT. Translated: CASSPPGNRDTEAFF.

The rearrangement links TRBV5-6 to TRBJ1-2; D not resolved. The CDR3 runs 13 residues. Trimming removed 0 bases at V and 6 bases at J, with 9 bases between. The germline V gene has CDR1 SGHDT and CDR2 YYEEEE. CDR3 residues: CASSLDNRDGYTF. CDR3 nucleotides: TGTGCCAGCAGCTTGGACAACCGGGATGGCTACACCTTC.

This clone was seen a handful of times. V is TRBV10-2 and J is TRBJ1-1; maybe TRBD1 (5 bases). Germline V CDR1 and CDR2: WSHSY, SAAADI. This CDR3 contains 14 residues. Between the trimmed V and J ends, which lost 7 bases and 5 bases, there was a span of 17 bases. In nucleotides, the CDR3 is TGCGCCAGCAAAAAGGGGACCTCTGGGACTGAAGCTTTCTTT. It translates to CASKKGTSGTEAFF.

The chain recombines TRBV7-3 with TRBJ2-1; 7 bases are a match to TRBD1. Germline V gives CDR1 SGHTA, CDR2 FQGTGA. J was trimmed by 5 bases and V by 5 bases; bases with no gene match: 9. This CDR3 spans 15 amino acids. CDR3 sequence reads: CASSVQGSRDNEQFF. CDR3 sequence (DNA): TGTGCCAGCAGCGTACAGGGGTCCCGGGACAATGAGCAGTTCTTC.

CDR3 DNA: TGTGCCAGCACACCCACATGGGGCGTGGGGCCCACAGATACGCAGTATTTT. Encoded protein: CASTPTWGVGPTDTQYF. The genes are TRBV5-4 and TRBJ2-3; possible D gene TRBD1, 5 bases. Between the trimmed V and J ends, which lost 6 bases and 2 bases, there was a span of 22 bases. This CDR3 has 17 residues. Germline CDR1 SGHNT, CDR2 YYREEE (reference sequence).

The chain recombines TRBV3-1 (or the pseudogene TRBV3-2) with TRBJ2-7; 15 nucleotides match TRBD2. Germline V gene data show CDR1 as LGHDT and CDR2 as YNNKEL (reference sequence). The V and J ends lost 3 bases and 3 bases, in that order; junction bases with no gene match: 3. The CDR3 length is 16 residues. CDR3 sequence: CASSHWTSGGDYEQYF. The CDR3 coding sequence is TGTGCCAGCAGCCATTGGACTAGCGGGGGGGACTACGAGCAGTACTTC.

In nucleotides, the CDR3 is TGTGCCAGCAGCCCTCCGCCGACAGGGAACACTGAAGCTTTCTTT. Amino acids: CASSPPPTGNTEAFF. The rearrangement links TRBV7-2 to TRBJ1-1; tentatively, D is TRBD1 (6 bases). CDR3 length equals 15 residues. In germline, CDR1 is SGHTA, CDR2 FQGNSA. V lost 5 bases and J 1 base, leaving 14 bases between the germline ends. The variable domain in full, completed from reference TRBV7-2 and TRBJ1-1, reads GAGVSQSPSNKVTEKGKDVELRCDPISGHTALYWYRQSLGQGLEFLIYFQGNSAPDKSGLPSDRFSAERTGGSVSTLTIQRTQQEDSAVYLCASSPPPTGNTEAFFGQGTRLTVV.

The chain carries TRBV19 and TRBJ2-7; 7 bases are shared with TRBD2. This CDR3 region has 14 residues. Germline V lookup: CDR1 LNHDA, CDR2 SQIVND (reference sequence). The trim removed 5 bases at V and 3 bases at J, leaving 7 bases unmatched. The CDR3 region is CASSAASGSYEQYF. CDR3 coding DNA: TGTGCCAGTAGTGCGGCTAGCGGTAGCTACGAGCAGTACTTC.

The chain is built from TRBV5-1 and TRBJ1-4; D might be TRBD1 (5 bases). V shed 0 bases and J shed 5 bases, with 17 bases lying between them. The length of the CDR3 is 17 residues. The germline V gene encodes CDR1 SGHRS and CDR2 YFSETQ. CDR3 region: CASSLVQGALGNEKLFF. The DNA of the CDR3 is TGCGCCAGCAGCTTGGTCCAGGGCGCCTTGGGGAATGAAAAACTGTTTTTT.